These 20 T cell receptor beta chains share one sample of origin, sequenced in a study of T cell responses to AZD1222 COVID-19 vaccine. Sequenced by immunoSEQ multiplex PCR; TCRdb stores in-frame clones only, minus some. The data show more than 70,000 clones, with about nine tenths seen just once and 3.3% held by the top ten. This sample comprised peripheral blood, obtained 28 days after the second AZD1222 dose. These receptors all stem from an adult who received the AZD1222 COVID-19 vaccine.

This rearrangement joins TRBV4-1 to TRBJ2-1; 8 nucleotides match TRBD2. V gave up 3 bases and J gave up 6 bases; unmatched junction bases: 10. The CDR3 has 16 residues. Germline V gives CDR1 MGHRA, CDR2 YSYEKL. The CDR3 nucleotides read TGCGCCAGCAGCCACCCCGGGACTAGGTTAACCAATGAGCAGTTCTTC. Its translation is CASSHPGTRLTNEQFF.

The gene calls are TRBV7-9 and TRBJ2-2; D not certain. This CDR3 region has 15 residues. Germline V gene data show CDR1 as SEHNR and CDR2 as FQNEAQ (reference sequence). V shed 0 bases and J shed 9 bases, with 14 bases lying between them. The CDR3 loop is CASSLAPVEARELFF. The CDR3 DNA reads as TGTGCCAGCAGCTTAGCGCCCGTCGAGGCTCGGGAGCTGTTTTTT.

This chain links TRBV4-2 with TRBJ2-3; 9 bases are a match to TRBD1. The V and J ends lost 3 bases and 3 bases, in that order; junction bases with no gene match: 13. This CDR3 contains 18 residues. In germline, CDR1 is LGHNA, CDR2 YNFKEQ. The CDR3 region has the DNA TGTGCCAGCAGCCACCGACGAACCACAGGGGGCGCGACAGATACGCAGTATTTT. It yields the protein CASSHRRTTGGATDTQYF.

The chain has TRBV7-6 and TRBJ2-3, with 9 bases aligning to TRBD2. Trimming at V came to 4 bases and at J to 1 base, leaving 3 bases not matched to a gene. Germline V gene sequence: CDR1 SGHVS, CDR2 FNYEAQ. This CDR3 comprises 15 residues. As DNA, the CDR3 is TGTGCCAGCAGCTCACCTAGCGGGGGCACAGATACGCAGTATTTT. As protein: CASSSPSGGTDTQYF.

The chain combines TRBV30 with TRBJ1-4; D call uncertain. The CDR3 covers 10 residues. V was cut by 6 bases and J by 8 bases, with 7 bases left in between. From germline, CDR1 is GTSNPN and CDR2 SVGIG (reference sequence). The CDR3 DNA follows: TGTGCCTGTGACTTGGAAAAACTGTTTTTT. This sequence encodes CACDLEKLFF.

This clone appeared a few times. CDR3 sequence: CASSLRGATATGGTDTQYF. For the CDR3, the DNA is TGTGCCAGCAGCTTACGGGGGGCCACCGCGACAGGGGGGACAGATACGCAGTATTTT. This rearrangement joins TRBV7-3 to TRBJ2-3; 9 positions agree with TRBD1. This CDR3 has 19 amino acids. J was trimmed by 3 bases and V by 2 bases; bases with no gene match: 15. Germline V gene sequence: CDR1 SGHTA, CDR2 FQGTGA.

The rearrangement joins TRBV7-8 to TRBJ2-3, with D perhaps TRBD2 (6 bases). This CDR3 has 16 residues. Between the trimmed V and J ends, which lost 9 bases and 4 bases, there was a span of 23 bases. From germline, CDR1 is SGHVS and CDR2 FQNEAQ. CDR3 coding DNA: TGTGCCAGTGTGGCTGGACGTGGGGGGAGAGCAGATACGCAGTATTTT. Amino acids: CASVAGRGGRADTQYF.

The rearrangement links TRBV7-3 to TRBJ2-1, with D possibly matching TRBD2 (5 bases). The V gene lost 0 bases and the J gene lost 15 bases, with 15 bases spanning the gap. CDR1 is SGHTA, CDR2 FQGTGA, per germline. The CDR3 runs 13 residues. CDR3 DNA sequence: TGTGCCAGCAGCTTAACGTTCCGGACTGCGAGGTTCTTC. Translating gives CASSLTFRTARFF.

The rearrangement joins TRBV7-2 to TRBJ1-1; 8 positions match TRBD1. The trim removed 5 bases at V and 6 bases at J, leaving 5 bases unmatched. Germline V gene data show CDR1 as SGHTA and CDR2 as FQGNSA. The CDR3 has 13 residues. CDR3: CASSETGASEAFF. In DNA, the CDR3 is TGTGCCAGCAGCGAGACAGGGGCTTCTGAAGCTTTCTTT.

The rearrangement uses TRBV20-1 and TRBJ1-6; the D is unclear. The ends were cut back, 6 bases at V and 7 bases at J, with 4 bases in the middle. The germline V gene has CDR1 DFQATT and CDR2 SNEGSKA (reference sequence). The CDR3 is made up of 10 amino acids. CDR3 protein: CSAGNSPLHF. The CDR3 DNA reads as TGCAGTGCCGGGAATTCACCCCTCCACTTT.

V is TRBV9 and J is TRBJ2-1, with a possible D match to TRBD2 (5 bases). CDR1 is SGDLS and CDR2 is YYNGEE in the germline V gene. Trimming stripped 3 bases from V and 2 bases from J, with 9 bases between. The CDR3 sequence is 14 residues long. The CDR3 region has the DNA TGTGCCAGCAGCGGCGGGCTTACCTACAATGAGCAGTTCTTC. Its protein is CASSGGLTYNEQFF.

J is TRBJ2-7 and V is TRBV12-3 or TRBV12-4, with D tentatively TRBD1 (5 bases). The CDR3 runs 13 residues. Trimming removed 3 bases from V and 2 bases from J, with 8 bases in between. CDR3 sequence reads: CASSLFRAYEQYF. CDR3 nucleotide sequence: TGTGCCAGCAGTTTGTTCAGGGCCTACGAGCAGTACTTC.

The chain joins TRBV7-6 to TRBJ2-5; tentatively, D is TRBD1 (6 bases). Trimming shortened V by 2 bases and J by 2 bases, and 12 bases separated the two germline ends. This CDR3 is built from 15 residues. Per the germline V gene, CDR1 is SGHVS and CDR2 is FNYEAQ. CDR3 sequence (DNA): TGTGCCAGCAGCTTACTGACAGGCGGTCAAGAGACCCAGTACTTC. Amino acid sequence: CASSLLTGGQETQYF. The whole variable domain, filled in from reference TRBV7-6 and TRBJ2-5, reads GAGVSQSPRYKVTKRGQDVALRCDPISGHVSLYWYRQALGQGPEFLTYFNYEAQQDKSGLPNDRFSAERPEGSISTLTIQRTEQRDSAMYRCASSLLTGGQETQYFGPGTRLLVL.

This chain connects TRBV5-6 to TRBJ2-5; tentatively, D is TRBD1 (5 bases). This CDR3 spans 16 amino acids. Trimming cost V 1 base and J 1 base, with 14 bases left between them. Germline loops: CDR1 SGHDT, CDR2 YYEEEE. CDR3 amino acids: CASSLMGRVSQETQYF. CDR3 sequence (DNA): TGTGCCAGCAGCTTGATGGGCAGGGTGTCCCAAGAGACCCAGTACTTC. The whole variable domain, filled in from reference TRBV5-6 and TRBJ2-5, reads DAGVTQSPTHLIKTRGQQVTLRCSPKSGHDTVSWYQQALGQGPQFIFQYYEEEERQRGNFPDRFSGHQFPNYSSELNVNALLLGDSALYLCASSLMGRVSQETQYFGPGTRLLVL.

The chain is built from TRBV7-9 and TRBJ1-1, with D possibly matching TRBD1 (5 bases). V was shortened by 5 bases and J by 9 bases, with 16 bases between the two germline ends. The CDR3 spans 13 residues. The germline CDR1 and CDR2 sequences are SEHNR and FQNEAQ (reference sequence). CDR3: CASSTTRQIQAFF. Here the CDR3 DNA reads TGTGCCAGCAGCACCACTCGACAGATACAAGCTTTCTTT.

The chain uses TRBV7-9 and TRBJ1-2; maybe TRBD1 (6 bases). The V end lost 11 bases, the J end lost 2 bases, and 24 bases lay between the germline ends. The CDR3 length is 16 residues. Germline values: CDR1 SEHNR, CDR2 FQNEAQ (reference sequence). The CDR3 region has the DNA TGTGCCTGGGACGGGGGGGCCCTAACCTTAAACTATGGCTACACCTTC. It translates to CAWDGGALTLNYGYTF.

The chain uses TRBV24-1 and TRBJ1-5; TRBD1 aligns across 9 bases. The CDR3 covers 18 residues. V lost 9 bases to trimming and J lost 0 bases; unmatched junction nucleotides: 14. Per the germline V gene, CDR1 is KGHDR and CDR2 is SFDVKD. The CDR3 protein is CATASGTGTLYSNQPQHF. The CDR3 bases are TGTGCCACCGCGTCCGGGACAGGGACGCTTTATAGCAATCAGCCCCAGCATTTT.

V gene TRBV27 combines with J gene TRBJ2-7; no firm D call. The CDR3 is made up of 12 amino acids. Trimming shortened V by 4 bases and J by 4 bases, and 8 bases separated the two germline ends. Germline values: CDR1 MNHEY, CDR2 SMNVEV (reference sequence). The CDR3 DNA is TGTGCCAGCAGTTCTTTTTTTTACGAGCAGTACTTC. It encodes CASSSFFYEQYF.

The chain couples TRBV11-3 to TRBJ2-3, with 7 bases aligning to TRBD1. CDR1 SGHNT and CDR2 YENEEA come from the germline V gene. This CDR3 is 13 amino acids long. Trimming at V came to 8 bases and at J to 2 bases, leaving 4 bases not matched to a gene. The CDR3 reads CASSEGATDTQYF. CDR3 coding DNA: TGTGCCAGCTCCGAGGGGGCCACAGATACGCAGTATTTT.

The V gene is TRBV5-1, the J gene TRBJ2-5, with 9 bases fitting TRBD1. Germline CDR1 reads SGHRS; CDR2 reads YFSETQ. The CDR3 runs to 15 residues. J gave up 5 bases and V 2 bases, and 7 bases lay outside the gene matches. The CDR3 is CASSFGDRAGETQYF. The CDR3 coding sequence is TGCGCCAGCAGCTTCGGGGACAGGGCCGGGGAGACCCAGTACTTC.